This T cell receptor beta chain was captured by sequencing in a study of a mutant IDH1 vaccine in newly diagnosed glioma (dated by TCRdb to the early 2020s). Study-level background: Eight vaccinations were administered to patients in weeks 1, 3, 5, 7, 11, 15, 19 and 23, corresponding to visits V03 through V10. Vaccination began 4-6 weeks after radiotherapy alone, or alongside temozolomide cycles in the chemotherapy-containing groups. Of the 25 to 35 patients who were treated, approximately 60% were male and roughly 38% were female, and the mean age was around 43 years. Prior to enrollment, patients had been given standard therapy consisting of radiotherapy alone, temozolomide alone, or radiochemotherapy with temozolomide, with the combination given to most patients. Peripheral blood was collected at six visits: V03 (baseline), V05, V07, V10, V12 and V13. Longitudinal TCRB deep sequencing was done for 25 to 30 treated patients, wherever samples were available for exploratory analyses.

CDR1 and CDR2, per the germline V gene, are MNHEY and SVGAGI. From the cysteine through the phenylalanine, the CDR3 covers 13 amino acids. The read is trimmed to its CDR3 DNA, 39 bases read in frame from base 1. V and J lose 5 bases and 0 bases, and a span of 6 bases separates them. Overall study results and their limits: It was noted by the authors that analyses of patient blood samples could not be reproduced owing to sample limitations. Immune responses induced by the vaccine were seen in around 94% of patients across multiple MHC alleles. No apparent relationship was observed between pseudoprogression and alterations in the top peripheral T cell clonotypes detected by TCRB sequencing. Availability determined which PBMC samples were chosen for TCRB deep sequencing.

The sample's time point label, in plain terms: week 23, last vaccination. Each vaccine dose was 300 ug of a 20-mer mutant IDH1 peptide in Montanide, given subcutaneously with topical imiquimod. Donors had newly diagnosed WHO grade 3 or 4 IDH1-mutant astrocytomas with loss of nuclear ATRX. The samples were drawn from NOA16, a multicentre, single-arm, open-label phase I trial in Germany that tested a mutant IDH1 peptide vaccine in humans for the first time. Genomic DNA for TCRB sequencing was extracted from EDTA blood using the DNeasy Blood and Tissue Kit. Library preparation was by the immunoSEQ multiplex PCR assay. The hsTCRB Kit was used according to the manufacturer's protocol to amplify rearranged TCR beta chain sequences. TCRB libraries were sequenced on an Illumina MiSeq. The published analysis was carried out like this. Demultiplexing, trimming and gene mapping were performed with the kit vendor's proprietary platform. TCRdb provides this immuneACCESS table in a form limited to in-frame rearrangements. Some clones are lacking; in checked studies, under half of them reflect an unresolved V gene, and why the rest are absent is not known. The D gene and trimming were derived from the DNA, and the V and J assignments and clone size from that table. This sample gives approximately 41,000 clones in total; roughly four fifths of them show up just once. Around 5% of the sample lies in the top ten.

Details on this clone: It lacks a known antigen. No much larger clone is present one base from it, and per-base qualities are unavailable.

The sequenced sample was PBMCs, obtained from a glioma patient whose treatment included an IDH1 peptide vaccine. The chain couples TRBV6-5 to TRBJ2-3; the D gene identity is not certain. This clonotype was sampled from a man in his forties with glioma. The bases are TGTGCCAGCAGTCCTTGGAGCACAGATACGCAGTATTTT. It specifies CASSPWSTDTQYF.